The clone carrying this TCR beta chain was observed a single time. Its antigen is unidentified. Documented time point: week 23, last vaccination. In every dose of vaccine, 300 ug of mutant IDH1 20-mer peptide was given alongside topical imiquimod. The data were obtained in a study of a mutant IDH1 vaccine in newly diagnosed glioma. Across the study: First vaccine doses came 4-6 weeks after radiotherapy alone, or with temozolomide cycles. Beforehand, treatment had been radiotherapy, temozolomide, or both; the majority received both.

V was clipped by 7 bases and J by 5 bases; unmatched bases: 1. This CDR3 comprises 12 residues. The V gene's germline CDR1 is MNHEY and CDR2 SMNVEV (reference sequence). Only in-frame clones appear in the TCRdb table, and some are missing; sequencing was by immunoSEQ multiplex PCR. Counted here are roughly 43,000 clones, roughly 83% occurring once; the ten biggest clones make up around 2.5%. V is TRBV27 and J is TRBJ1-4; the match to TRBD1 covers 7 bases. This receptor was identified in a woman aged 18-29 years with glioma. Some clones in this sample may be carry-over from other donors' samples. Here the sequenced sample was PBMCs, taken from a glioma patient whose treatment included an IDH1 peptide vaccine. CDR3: CASKGQNEKLFF. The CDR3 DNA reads TGTGCCAGCAAGGGACAGAATGAAAAACTGTTTTTT. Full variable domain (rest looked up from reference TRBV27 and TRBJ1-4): EAQVTQNPRYLITVTGKKLTVTCSQNMNHEYMSWYRQDPGLGLRQIYYSMNVEVTDKGDVPEGYKVSRKEKRNFPLILESPSPNQTSLYFCASKGQNEKLFFGSGTQLSVL.